The 10 T cell receptor beta chains in this list originate from one sample, sequenced in a study of control samples from healthy donors and cancer patients. The protocol was immunoSEQ multiplex PCR, while the TCRdb copy is restricted to in-frame clones and leaves out a portion. The sample yields about 410,000 clones, around 90% seen once. Sample: PBMCs. The receptors stem from a middle-aged man with head and neck cancer.

The genes are TRBV7-2 and TRBJ2-1; the D gene is possibly TRBD1 (6 bases). The germline CDR1 and CDR2 sequences are SGHTA and FQGNSA. Trimming took 1 base from V and 4 from J, leaving 17 bases between them. The CDR3 runs to 17 residues. CDR3 coding DNA: TGTGCCAGCAGCTTAGAATTGGTAGGGGGTTCATACAATGAGCAGTTCTTC. Translated, it gives CASSLELVGGSYNEQFF.

The V and J genes are TRBV18 and TRBJ2-1; 8 positions agree with TRBD2. Per germline, CDR1 KGHSH and CDR2 LQKENI. The CDR3 covers 15 residues. Unmatched junction bases numbered 5, after V lost 2 bases and J lost 5 bases. CDR3 amino acids: CASSPAGGPNNEQFF. CDR3 DNA: TGTGCCAGCTCACCAGCGGGGGGCCCTAACAATGAGCAGTTCTTC.

Here the CDR3 DNA reads TGTGCCAGCAGCGTCATTACAGGGAGAAGCACTGAAGCTTTCTTT. Amino acids: CASSVITGRSTEAFF. The V gene is TRBV5-5, the J gene TRBJ1-1; D may be TRBD1 (6 bases). The CDR3 spans 15 residues. Germline V gene lookup returns CDR1 SGHKS and CDR2 YYEKEE (reference sequence). Trimming took off 4 bases at V and 4 bases at J, with 17 bases between the two ends.

This clone occurred a few times. The rearrangement uses TRBV28 and TRBJ1-1; 9 nucleotides align to TRBD1. The J segment lost 3 bases and the V segment lost 8 bases, leaving 1 base of the junction unmatched. CDR1 MDHEN and CDR2 SYDVKM come from the germline V gene. This CDR3 contains 12 residues. DNA for the CDR3: TGTGCCAGCTGGGACAGGGACACTGAAGCTTTCTTT. Translating gives CASWDRDTEAFF. Filled out from reference TRBV28 and TRBJ1-1, the complete variable domain reads DVKVTQSSRYLVKRTGEKVFLECVQDMDHENMFWYRQDPGLGLRLIYFSYDVKMKEKGDIPEGYSVSREKKERFSLILESASTNQTSMYLCASWDRDTEAFFGQGTRLTVV.

The chain recombines TRBV4-1 with TRBJ2-5, with D possibly matching TRBD1 (5 bases). Germline CDR1 reads MGHRA; CDR2 reads YSYEKL. The CDR3 consists of 17 residues. V was cut by 0 bases and J by 0 bases, with 14 bases left in between. CDR3 region: CASSQDRAPGNQETQYF. In nucleotides, the CDR3 is TGCGCCAGCAGCCAAGACAGGGCGCCAGGGAACCAAGAGACCCAGTACTTC.

The chain employs TRBV10-2 and TRBJ1-3; 10 bases fit TRBD1. Germline lookup yields CDR1 WSHSY and CDR2 SAAADI. CDR3 length: 16 residues. The J segment lost 12 bases and the V segment lost 3 bases, leaving 14 bases of the junction unmatched. CDR3 bases: TGCGCCAGCAGTGAAGGAATGGGACAGGGGCGAGCAGGCATATATTTT. It is translated as CASSEGMGQGRAGIYF.

Here the CDR3 reads CASSLLPGTSGYNEQFF. Here the CDR3 DNA reads TGCGCCAGCAGCTTGCTTCCCGGGACTAGCGGTTACAATGAGCAGTTCTTC. This chain joins TRBV5-1 and TRBJ2-1; TRBD2 matches at 11 bases. The CDR3 length is 17 residues. The ends lost 1 base at V and 4 bases at J; junction bases unmatched: 7. From germline, CDR1 is SGHRS and CDR2 YFSETQ.

The chain has TRBV19 and TRBJ1-2; possible D gene TRBD1, 5 bases. The CDR3 runs 15 residues. Germline values: CDR1 LNHDA, CDR2 SQIVND (reference sequence). V lost 9 bases and J 5 bases, leaving 22 bases between the germline ends. CDR3: CASRGDRGVRYGYTF. The DNA of the CDR3 is TGTGCCAGCCGGGGGGATAGGGGAGTTCGGTATGGCTACACCTTC. The whole variable domain, filled in from reference TRBV19 and TRBJ1-2, reads DGGITQSPKYLFRKEGQNVTLSCEQNLNHDAMYWYRQDPGQGLRLIYYSQIVNDFQKGDIAEGYSVSREKKESFPLTVTSAQKNPTAFYLCASRGDRGVRYGYTFGSGTRLTVV.

In this sample, this clone turned up a few times. The genes are TRBV11-2 and TRBJ2-2; no clear D gene. Germline CDR1 SGHAT, CDR2 FQNNGV. The V gene lost 4 bases and the J gene lost 2 bases, with 8 bases spanning the gap. CDR3 size: 14 residues. The CDR3 spells CASSSGPNTGELFF. For the CDR3, the DNA is TGTGCCAGCAGCTCAGGACCAAACACCGGGGAGCTGTTTTTT.

The J gene is TRBJ2-6, the V gene TRBV5-6; D not resolved. With 3 bases removed from V and 1 base from J, the gap between germline ends came to 5 bases. The CDR3 has 14 residues. Germline V gene data show CDR1 as SGHDT and CDR2 as YYEEEE. The CDR3 DNA reads TGTGCCAGCAGCTACGGTTCTGGGGCCAACGTCCTGACTTTC. Protein: CASSYGSGANVLTF.